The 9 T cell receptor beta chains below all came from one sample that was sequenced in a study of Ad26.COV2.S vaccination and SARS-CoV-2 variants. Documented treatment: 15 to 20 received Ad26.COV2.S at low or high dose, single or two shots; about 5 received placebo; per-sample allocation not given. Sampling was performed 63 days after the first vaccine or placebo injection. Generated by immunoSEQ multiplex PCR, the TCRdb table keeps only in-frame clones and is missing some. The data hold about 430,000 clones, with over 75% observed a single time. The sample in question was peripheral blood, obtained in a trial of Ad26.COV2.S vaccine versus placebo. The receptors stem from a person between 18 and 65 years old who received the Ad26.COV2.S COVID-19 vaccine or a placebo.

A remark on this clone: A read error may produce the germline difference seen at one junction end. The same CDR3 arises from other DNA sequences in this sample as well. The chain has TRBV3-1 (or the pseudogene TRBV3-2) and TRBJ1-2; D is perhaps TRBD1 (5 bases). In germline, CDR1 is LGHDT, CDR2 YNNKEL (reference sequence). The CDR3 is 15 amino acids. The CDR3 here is CASSQAPGGYYGYTF. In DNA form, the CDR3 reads TGTGCCAGCAGCCAAGCCCCCGGGGGATACTATGGCTACACTTTC.

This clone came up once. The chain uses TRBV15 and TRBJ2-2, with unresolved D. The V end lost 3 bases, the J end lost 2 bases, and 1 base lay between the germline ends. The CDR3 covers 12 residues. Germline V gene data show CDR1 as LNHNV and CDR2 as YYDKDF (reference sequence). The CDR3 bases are TGTGCCACCAGCAGCAACACCGGGGAGCTGTTTTTT. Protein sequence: CATSSNTGELFF.

The DNA of the CDR3 is TGTGCCAGCAGTTACTCGCACAGGGTGCCAGATACGCAGTATTTT. Its translation: CASSYSHRVPDTQYF. The V gene is TRBV6-5, the J gene TRBJ2-3; D may be TRBD1 (6 bases). The germline CDR1 and CDR2 sequences are MNHEY and SVGAGI. The length of the CDR3 is 15 residues. V was cut by 0 bases and J by 4 bases, with 11 bases left in between.

The DNA of the CDR3 is TGTGCCAGTAGTATATCGGGAATATATGGCTACACCTTC. Residues: CASSISGIYGYTF. The rearrangement links TRBV19 to TRBJ1-2; D not resolved. The CDR3 sequence is 13 residues long. The ends were cut back, 2 bases at V and 5 bases at J, with 9 bases in the middle. Looked up from germline, CDR1 is LNHDA and CDR2 is SQIVND (reference sequence).

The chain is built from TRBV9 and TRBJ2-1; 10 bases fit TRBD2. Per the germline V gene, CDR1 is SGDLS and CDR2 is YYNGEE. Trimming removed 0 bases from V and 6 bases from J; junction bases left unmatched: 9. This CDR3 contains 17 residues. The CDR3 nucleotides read TGTGCCAGCAGCGTAGCTCCCAGCGGGAGGGCCATCAATGAGCAGTTCTTC. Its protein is CASSVAPSGRAINEQFF.

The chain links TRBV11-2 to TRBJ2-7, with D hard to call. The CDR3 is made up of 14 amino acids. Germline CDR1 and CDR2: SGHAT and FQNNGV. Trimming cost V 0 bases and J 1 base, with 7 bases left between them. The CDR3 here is CASSLEWGSYEQYF. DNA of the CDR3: TGTGCCAGCAGCTTAGAATGGGGTTCCTACGAGCAGTACTTC.

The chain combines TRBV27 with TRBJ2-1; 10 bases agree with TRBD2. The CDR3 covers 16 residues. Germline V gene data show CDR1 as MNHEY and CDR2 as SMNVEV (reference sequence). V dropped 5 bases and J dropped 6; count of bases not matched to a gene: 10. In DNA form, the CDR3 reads TGTGCCAGCAGTGCGTCTAGCGGGAGATGGGGCAATGAGCAGTTCTTC. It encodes CASSASSGRWGNEQFF.

Written as DNA, the CDR3 is TGCGCCAGCAGCCAAGACCCTCGCCGGGGTACCAAAAACATTCAGTACTTC. Translating it yields CASSQDPRRGTKNIQYF. The J gene is TRBJ2-4, the V gene TRBV4-3, with D possibly TRBD2 on 5 matching bases. The germline V gene encodes CDR1 LGHNA and CDR2 YSLEER. Trimming shortened V by 0 bases and J by 2 bases, and 14 bases separated the two germline ends. The CDR3 covers 17 residues.

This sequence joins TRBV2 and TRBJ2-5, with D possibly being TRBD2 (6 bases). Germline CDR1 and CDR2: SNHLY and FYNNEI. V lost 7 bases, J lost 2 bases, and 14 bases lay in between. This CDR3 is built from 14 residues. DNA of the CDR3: TGTGCCAGCACCCTGAGTAGCGGACAAGAGACCCAGTACTTC. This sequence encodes CASTLSSGQETQYF.